Following are 25 T cell receptor beta chains from one sample sequenced in a study of T cells in Graves' hyperthyroidism and ophthalmopathy. TCR beta CDR3 region amplification was performed from RNA transcripts. The HTBI primer set served for first-round RT-PCR of the TCR CDR3. TCRdb redid the calling of the multiplex PCR reads with MiXCR, one entry per CDR3 protein. This sample has about 640,000 distinct CDR3 sequences; less than 25% occur once, and the top ten carry 34%. Source material: blood. The receptor source for this set is a man aged 30 to 39 with Graves' ophthalmopathy.

This clonotype was counted between two and nine times. CDR3 bases: TGCAGTGCTAGAGACGGGAGCGGGGCGAACACTGAAGCTTTCTTT. Translated: CSARDGSGANTEAFF. J is TRBJ1-1 and V is TRBV20-1; a weak D match, TRBD1 (5 bases). CDR3 length: 15 residues. Germline CDR1 DFQATT, CDR2 SNEGSKA (reference sequence). V lost 0 bases and J lost 1, with 12 bases in between.

This rearrangement joins TRBV10-2 to TRBJ2-3; 9 nucleotides line up with TRBD2. Losses at the gene ends were 7 bases for V and 6 bases for J; bases not matched to a gene: 8. Looked up from germline, CDR1 is WSHSY and CDR2 is SAAADI. The CDR3 totals 14 residues. CDR3 loop: CASKVREGLDTQYF. CDR3 nucleotide sequence: TGCGCCAGCAAAGTGCGGGAGGGCCTTGATACGCAGTATTTT.

This clonotype was observed many times. This sequence joins TRBV6-2 or TRBV6-3 and TRBJ1-1; weak D call: TRBD1 (6 bases). The CDR3 runs to 14 residues. The germline V gene has CDR1 MNHEY and CDR2 SVGEGT. Trimming pared 5 bases from V and 2 bases from J, leaving 12 bases between. The CDR3 coding sequence is TGTGCCAGCAGTGCATCCGGGGGCAACACTGAAGCTTTCTTT. Translation gives CASSASGGNTEAFF.

This clonotype was seen a few times. The chain uses TRBV28 and TRBJ1-1; 11 positions agree with TRBD1. The germline gives CDR1 MDHEN, CDR2 SYDVKM. The CDR3 has 16 amino acids. The V gene end was trimmed by 4 bases and the J gene end by 6 bases; junction bases not matched to a gene: 10. The DNA of the CDR3 is TGTGCCAGCAGTTCTCCTTCGGACAGGGGGCTACCTGAAGCTTTCTTT. This translates into CASSSPSDRGLPEAFF. Complete variable domain (other parts from reference TRBV28 and TRBJ1-1): DVKVTQSSRYLVKRTGEKVFLECVQDMDHENMFWYRQDPGLGLRLIYFSYDVKMKEKGDIPEGYSVSREKKERFSLILESASTNQTSMYLCASSSPSDRGLPEAFFGQGTRLTVV.

Concerning this clonotype itself: The germline gene is not matched at one end of the junction; a read error may be the cause. The chain carries TRBV28 and TRBJ2-7; 7 bases line up with TRBD2. CDR1 and CDR2 (germline): MDHEN, SYDVKM. The CDR3 runs 15 residues. The CDR3, as DNA: TGTGCCGGCAGTGAGAACCGGGACTACCCTTACGAGCAGTACTTC. Its protein is CAGSENRDYPYEQYF.

This clonotype has more than one count but fewer than ten. The chain links TRBV5-1 to TRBJ2-4; TRBD1 agrees at 9 bases. CDR1 is SGHRS and CDR2 is YFSETQ in the germline V gene. Trimming took 4 bases from V and 5 from J; bases not matched to a gene: 4. This CDR3 region has 14 residues. The CDR3 spells CASSGRDRENIQYF. In DNA form, the CDR3 reads TGCGCCAGCAGCGGCCGGGACAGGGAAAACATTCAGTACTTC.

This clonotype was observed a handful of times. This sequence joins TRBV5-1 and TRBJ2-1; 13 nucleotides match TRBD2. CDR3 size: 15 residues. Germline V CDR1 and CDR2: SGHRS, YFSETQ. J was trimmed by 7 bases and V by 6 bases; bases with no gene match: 7. Here the CDR3 reads CASKTSGRAWNEQFF. For the CDR3, the DNA is TGCGCCAGCAAAACTAGCGGGAGGGCCTGGAATGAGCAGTTCTTC. Variable domain in full (rest from reference TRBV5-1 and TRBJ2-1): KAGVTQTPRYLIKTRGQQVTLSCSPISGHRSVSWYQQTPGQGLQFLFEYFSETQRNKGNFPGRFSGRQFSNSRSEMNVSTLELGDSALYLCASKTSGRAWNEQFFGPGTRLTVL.

The rearrangement uses TRBV30 and TRBJ1-1, with D unresolved. V lost 3 bases and J 4 bases, leaving 18 bases between the germline ends. Germline V CDR1 and CDR2: GTSNPN, SVGIG (reference sequence). CDR3 length: 15 residues. Here the CDR3 reads CAWSHGFSSVTEAFF. The CDR3 DNA reads as TGTGCCTGGAGCCACGGATTTAGCTCCGTCACTGAAGCTTTCTTT.

This clonotype was found many times. The chain combines TRBV7-2 with TRBJ2-1; D not resolved. The ends were cut back, 4 bases at V and 6 bases at J, with 10 bases in the middle. The CDR3 runs 13 residues. CDR1 is SGHTA, CDR2 FQGNSA, per germline. The chain's CDR3 is CASSSDLFNEQFF. The CDR3 nucleotides are TGTGCCAGCAGCTCCGATCTGTTCAATGAGCAGTTCTTC.

This clonotype was picked up a small number of times. The chain couples TRBV6-1 to TRBJ2-7, with D hard to call. Germline V CDR1 and CDR2: MNHNS, SASEGT. V lost 9 bases, J lost 7 bases, and 10 bases lay in between. There are 10 residues in the CDR3. In DNA form, the CDR3 reads TGTGCCAGTATCGGCAGTGAGCAGTACTTC. Protein sequence: CASIGSEQYF.

The rearrangement links TRBV30 to TRBJ2-5; 7 bases match TRBD2. After removal of 5 bases from V and 5 bases from J, the junction contained 14 bases not matched to a gene. Germline-derived CDR1 and CDR2 are GTSNPN and SVGIG (reference sequence). The CDR3 totals 15 residues. For the CDR3, the DNA is TGTGCCTGGTCGGCTGGACTAGGCGGAGGGGAGACCCAGTACTTC. The encoded protein is CAWSAGLGGGETQYF.

The CDR3, as DNA: TGCAGTGCTAGTGTAGCCCGGAAGCTGATTGCCACTGAAGCTTTCTTT. Residues: CSASVARKLIATEAFF. The chain recombines TRBV20-1 with TRBJ1-1; D not resolved. The CDR3 is 16 residues long. Trimming took 3 bases from V and 4 from J, leaving 21 bases between them. Germline V gives CDR1 DFQATT, CDR2 SNEGSKA (reference sequence).

This clonotype has only a few counts. The J gene is TRBJ1-5, the V gene TRBV30; the D gene is possibly TRBD1 (6 bases). CDR1 and CDR2 from the germline V gene are GTSNPN and SVGIG (reference sequence). Deletions cut 3 bases from V and 5 bases from J, with 20 bases between. This CDR3 spans 16 amino acids. CDR3 amino acids: CAWSRRGGMRDQPQHF. Written as DNA, the CDR3 is TGTGCCTGGAGCCGGAGGGGGGGGATGCGGGATCAGCCCCAGCATTTT.

Regarding this clonotype: A much larger clone lies a single base off, so this may be a read error. The chain links TRBV6-1 to TRBJ2-1; D not resolved. CDR1 is MNHNS and CDR2 is SASEGT in the germline V gene. The ends were cut back, 6 bases at V and 9 bases at J, with 9 bases in the middle. The length of the CDR3 is 11 residues. CDR3 nucleotide sequence: TGTGCCAGCAGATTTATCGGTGAGCAGTTCTTC. Protein sequence: CASRFIGEQFF.

The chain joins TRBV10-3 to TRBJ2-1; D is ambiguous. Germline assignment: CDR1 ENHRY and CDR2 SYGVKD. This CDR3 is 12 amino acids long. V was cut by 5 bases and J by 4 bases, with 6 bases left in between. The CDR3 nucleotides are TGTGCCATCAGTACCTTATACAATGAGCAGTTCTTC. Amino acids: CAISTLYNEQFF.

V and J are TRBV10-3 and TRBJ2-2; 7 bases align to TRBD1. V shed 2 bases and J 2 bases; nucleotides not matched to a gene: 11. Germline V lookup: CDR1 ENHRY, CDR2 SYGVKD. The CDR3 runs 18 residues. DNA for the CDR3: TGTGCCATCAGTGAGACAGGGGTCAGACCGATTAACACCGGGGAGCTGTTTTTT. It yields the protein CAISETGVRPINTGELFF.

This clonotype has more than one count but fewer than ten. This chain joins TRBV24-1 and TRBJ2-1; D may be TRBD1 (5 bases). Trimming took 9 bases from V and 6 from J, leaving 11 bases between them. The CDR3 has 12 residues. CDR1 is KGHDR, CDR2 SFDVKD, per germline. The CDR3 coding sequence is TGTGCCACCGCTCGCAGGGCCAATGAGCAGTTCTTC. Protein: CATARRANEQFF.

J is TRBJ2-7 and V is TRBV13; TRBD1 agrees at 10 bases. Trimming cost V 5 bases and J 0 bases; bases outside gene matches: 4. Germline assignment: CDR1 PRHDT and CDR2 FYEKMQ (reference sequence). This CDR3 region has 15 residues. Here the CDR3 DNA reads TGTGCCAGCAGCCCGGGGGACAGGGGCTCCTACGAGCAGTACTTC. Encoded protein: CASSPGDRGSYEQYF.

Written as DNA, the CDR3 is TGTGCCAGCAGTTTCCTCCAGAACACTGAAGCTTTCTTT. Its protein is CASSFLQNTEAFF. V gene TRBV12-3 or TRBV12-4 combines with J gene TRBJ1-1, with D hard to call. CDR3 size: 13 residues. Trimming pared 3 bases from V and 1 base from J, leaving 6 bases between.

This clonotype was detected a few times. The rearrangement uses TRBV18 and TRBJ2-1, with D tentatively TRBD1 (6 bases). The CDR3 totals 16 residues. Germline CDR1 reads KGHSH; CDR2 reads LQKENI. V dropped 0 bases and J dropped 7 bases, with 16 bases sitting between them. The CDR3 DNA sequence: TGTGCCAGCTCACCACCTTCGGGACAACAAAGGAATGAGCAGTTCTTC. It yields the protein CASSPPSGQQRNEQFF.

Regarding this clonotype: A much larger clone is a single base away; this may be a read error. This chain uses TRBV7-2 with TRBJ2-1; D remains ambiguous. CDR1 SGHTA and CDR2 FQGNSA come from the germline V gene. Trimming took off 7 bases at V and 0 bases at J, with 22 bases between the two ends. The length of the CDR3 is 18 residues. The CDR3 reads CASISLQSRGSSYNEQFF. The CDR3 coding sequence is TGTGCCAGCATCTCACTCCAATCCCGCGGAAGCTCCTACAATGAGCAGTTCTTC. Full variable domain (missing parts from reference TRBV7-2 and TRBJ2-1): GAGVSQSPSNKVTEKGKDVELRCDPISGHTALYWYRQSLGQGLEFLIYFQGNSAPDKSGLPSDRFSAERTGGSVSTLTIQRTQQEDSAVYLCASISLQSRGSSYNEQFFGPGTRLTVL.

This clonotype was seen many times. The V gene is TRBV12-3 or TRBV12-4, the J gene TRBJ2-2; D gene unclear. The CDR3 extends over 12 amino acids. V was shortened by 5 bases and J by 7 bases, with 8 bases between the two germline ends. The CDR3 loop reads CASSSQYGELFF. CDR3 nucleotides: TGTGCCAGCAGTAGCCAGTACGGGGAGCTGTTTTTT.

This clonotype was seen repeatedly, ten times or more. The chain links TRBV2 to TRBJ2-7; 8 nucleotides agree with TRBD2. CDR1 and CDR2 (germline): SNHLY, FYNNEI. This CDR3 contains 17 residues. The trim removed 6 bases at V and 2 bases at J, leaving 15 bases unmatched. Written as DNA, the CDR3 is TGTGCCAGCAGCGAGCCTCCTCTACTAGCGGCCGCCTACGAGCAGTACTTC. As protein: CASSEPPLLAAAYEQYF.

This clonotype was recorded at least ten times. The chain employs TRBV3-1 and TRBJ2-1; TRBD1 aligns across 8 bases. The trim removed 6 bases at V and 9 bases at J, leaving 7 bases unmatched. Germline V gene data show CDR1 as LGHDT and CDR2 as YNNKEL (reference sequence). The CDR3 totals 13 residues. CDR3 region: CASRPDRVGEQFF. The CDR3 DNA reads TGTGCCAGCAGACCGGACAGGGTGGGTGAGCAGTTCTTC.

V gene TRBV20-1 combines with J gene TRBJ2-1, with 9 bases fitting TRBD2. Trimming took 6 bases from V and 6 from J; bases not matched to a gene: 12. The CDR3 length is 15 residues. Looked up from germline, CDR1 is DFQATT and CDR2 is SNEGSKA (reference sequence). CDR3 amino acids: CSAFLASGTSNEQFF. The DNA for the CDR3 is TGCAGTGCCTTTTTAGCTAGCGGGACTTCCAATGAGCAGTTCTTC.